This T cell receptor beta chain originates from a study of cytomegalovirus exposure and HLA in healthy donors. Vbeta (60) and Jbeta (13) primers were used in the PCR. Authors' processing steps: In a later analysis, the count reached some 83 million unique TCR beta chains, with roughly 9.9 million shared. The method was immunoSEQ multiplex PCR; TCRdb's version includes in-frame clones alone and lacks a portion of them. That table is the source of V, J and clone size, and D and trimming were worked out from the DNA. The sample yields around 140,000 clones, 82% seen once. The study's findings and limits: In a later analysis, several top co-occurrence clusters appeared linked to parvovirus B19, influenza, CMV and Epstein-Barr virus. Association of a missense DCLRE1C variant with TCR beta V- and J-gene trimming was reported in a later analysis.

This clone showed up just a few times. Antigen: not known. The CDR3 length is 15 residues. In germline, CDR1 is MDHEN, CDR2 SYDVKM. Trimming shortened V by 6 bases and J by 1 base, and 13 bases separated the two germline ends. This rearrangement joins TRBV28 to TRBJ2-1; D is possibly TRBD1 (6 bases). Sequenced: PBMCs. This TCR was sampled from a woman in her forties or fifties in good health and CMV-seropositive. CDR3 amino acids: CASRTGTLSYNEQFF. DNA for the CDR3: TGTGCCAGCAGAACAGGGACCCTATCCTACAATGAGCAGTTCTTC.